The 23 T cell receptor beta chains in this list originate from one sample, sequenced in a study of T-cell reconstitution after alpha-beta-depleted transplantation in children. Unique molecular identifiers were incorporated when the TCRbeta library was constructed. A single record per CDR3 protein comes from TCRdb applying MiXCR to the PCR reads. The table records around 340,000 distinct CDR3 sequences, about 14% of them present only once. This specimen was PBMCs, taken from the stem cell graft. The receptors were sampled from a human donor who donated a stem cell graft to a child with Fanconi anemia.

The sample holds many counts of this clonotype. This CDR3 is CASSARAGASNEQFF. The CDR3 DNA sequence: TGCGCCAGCAGTGCTCGGGCCGGTGCGTCCAATGAGCAGTTCTTC. The chain recombines TRBV5-1 with TRBJ2-1; no firm D call. CDR3 length equals 15 residues. Per germline, CDR1 SGHRS and CDR2 YFSETQ. V shed 5 bases and J shed 6 bases, with 18 bases lying between them.

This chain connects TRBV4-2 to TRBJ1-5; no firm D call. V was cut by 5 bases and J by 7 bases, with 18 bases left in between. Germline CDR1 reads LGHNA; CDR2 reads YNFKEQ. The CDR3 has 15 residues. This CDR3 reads CASSFDRAGKQPQHF. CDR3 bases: TGTGCCAGCAGCTTTGACCGGGCCGGGAAACAGCCCCAGCATTTT.

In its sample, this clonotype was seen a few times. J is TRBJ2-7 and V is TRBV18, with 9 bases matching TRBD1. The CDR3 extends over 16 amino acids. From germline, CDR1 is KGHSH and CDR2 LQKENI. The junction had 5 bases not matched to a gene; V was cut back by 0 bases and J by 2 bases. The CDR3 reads CASSPPGTGRTYEQYF. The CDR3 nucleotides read TGTGCCAGCTCACCACCGGGGACAGGGCGAACCTACGAGCAGTACTTC.

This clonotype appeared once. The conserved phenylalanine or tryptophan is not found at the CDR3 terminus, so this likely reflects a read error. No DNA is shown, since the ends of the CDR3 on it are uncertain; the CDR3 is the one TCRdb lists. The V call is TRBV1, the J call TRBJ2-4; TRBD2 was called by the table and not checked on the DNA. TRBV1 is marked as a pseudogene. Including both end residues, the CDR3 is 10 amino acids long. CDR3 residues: CTSSQGIAGP.

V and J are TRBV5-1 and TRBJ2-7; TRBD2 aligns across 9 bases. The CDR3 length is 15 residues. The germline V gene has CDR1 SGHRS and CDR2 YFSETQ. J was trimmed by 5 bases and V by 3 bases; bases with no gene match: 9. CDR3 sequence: CASSYGGGGSDEQYF. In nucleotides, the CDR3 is TGCGCCAGCAGCTACGGCGGGGGGGGTAGCGACGAGCAGTACTTC.

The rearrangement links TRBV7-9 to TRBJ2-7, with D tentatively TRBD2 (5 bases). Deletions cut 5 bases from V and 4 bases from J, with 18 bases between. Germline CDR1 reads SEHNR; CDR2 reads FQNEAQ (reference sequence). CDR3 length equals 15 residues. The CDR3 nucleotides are TGTGCCAGCAGCGACCGGGGAAAGGGCCAATACGAGCAGTACTTC. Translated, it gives CASSDRGKGQYEQYF. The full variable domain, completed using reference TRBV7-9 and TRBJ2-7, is DTGVSQNPRHKITKRGQNVTFRCDPISEHNRLYWYRQTLGQGPEFLTYFQNEAQLEKSRLLSDRFSAERPKGSFSTLEIQRTEQGDSAMYLCASSDRGKGQYEQYFGPGTRLTVT.

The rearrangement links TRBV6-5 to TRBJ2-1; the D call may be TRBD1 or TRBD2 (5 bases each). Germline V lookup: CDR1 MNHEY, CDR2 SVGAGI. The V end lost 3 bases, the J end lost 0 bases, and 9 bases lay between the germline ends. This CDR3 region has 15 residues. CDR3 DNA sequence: TGTGCCAGCAGTTATGAGGGGATCTCCTACAATGAGCAGTTCTTC. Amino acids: CASSYEGISYNEQFF.

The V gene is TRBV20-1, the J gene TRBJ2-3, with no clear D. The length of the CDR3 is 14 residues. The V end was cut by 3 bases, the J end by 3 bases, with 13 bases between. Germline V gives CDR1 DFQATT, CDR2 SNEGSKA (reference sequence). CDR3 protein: CSARYSSGTDTQYF. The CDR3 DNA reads TGCAGTGCTAGGTACTCGTCGGGTACAGATACGCAGTATTTT.

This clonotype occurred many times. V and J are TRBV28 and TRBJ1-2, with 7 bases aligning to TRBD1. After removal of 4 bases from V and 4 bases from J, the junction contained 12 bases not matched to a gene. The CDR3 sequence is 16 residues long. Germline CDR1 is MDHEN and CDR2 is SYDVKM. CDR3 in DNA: TGTGCCAGCAGTTCCCTCGGGGGCGGGACAGTCTATGGCTACACCTTC. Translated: CASSSLGGGTVYGYTF.

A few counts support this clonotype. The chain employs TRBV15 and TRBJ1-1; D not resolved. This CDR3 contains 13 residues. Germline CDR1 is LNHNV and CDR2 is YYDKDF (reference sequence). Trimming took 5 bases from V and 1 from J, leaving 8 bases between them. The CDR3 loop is CATSVRRNTEAFF. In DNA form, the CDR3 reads TGTGCCACCAGCGTACGAAGGAACACTGAAGCTTTCTTT.

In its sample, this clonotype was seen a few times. This CDR3 reads CASAGGTQNEKLFF. The CDR3 nucleotides read TGTGCCAGCGCTGGAGGAACTCAGAATGAAAAACTGTTTTTT. This chain connects TRBV12-3 or TRBV12-4 to TRBJ1-4, with D unclear. The CDR3 runs to 14 residues. V lost 8 bases, J lost 5 bases, and 15 bases lay in between.

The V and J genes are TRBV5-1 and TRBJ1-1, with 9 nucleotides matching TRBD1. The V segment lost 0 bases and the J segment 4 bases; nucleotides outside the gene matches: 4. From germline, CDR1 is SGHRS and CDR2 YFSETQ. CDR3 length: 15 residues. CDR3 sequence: CASSLVGTGTTEAFF. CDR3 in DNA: TGCGCCAGCAGCTTGGTAGGGACAGGGACCACTGAAGCTTTCTTT. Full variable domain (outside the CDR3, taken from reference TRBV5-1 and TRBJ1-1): KAGVTQTPRYLIKTRGQQVTLSCSPISGHRSVSWYQQTPGQGLQFLFEYFSETQRNKGNFPGRFSGRQFSNSRSEMNVSTLELGDSALYLCASSLVGTGTTEAFFGQGTRLTVV.

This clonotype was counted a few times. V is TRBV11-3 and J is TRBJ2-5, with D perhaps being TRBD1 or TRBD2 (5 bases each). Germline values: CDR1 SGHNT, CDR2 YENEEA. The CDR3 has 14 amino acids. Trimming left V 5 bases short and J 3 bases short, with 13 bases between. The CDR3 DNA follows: TGTGCCAGCAGCCTCGGGGCGGAAGAAGAGACCCAGTACTTC. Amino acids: CASSLGAEEETQYF.

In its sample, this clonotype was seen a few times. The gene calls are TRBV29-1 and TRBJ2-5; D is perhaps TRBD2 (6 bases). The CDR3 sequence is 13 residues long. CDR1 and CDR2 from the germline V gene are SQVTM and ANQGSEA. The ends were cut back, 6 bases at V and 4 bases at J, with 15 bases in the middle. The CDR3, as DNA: TGCAGCGTGGAGGGGACCGAACGAGAGACCCAGTACTTC. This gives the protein CSVEGTERETQYF.

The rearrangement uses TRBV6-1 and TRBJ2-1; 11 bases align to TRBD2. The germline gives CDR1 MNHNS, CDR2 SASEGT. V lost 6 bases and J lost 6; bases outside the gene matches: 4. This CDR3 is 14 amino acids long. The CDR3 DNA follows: TGTGCCAGCAGAGTAGCGGGGGGGGGCAATGAGCAGTTCTTC. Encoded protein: CASRVAGGGNEQFF.

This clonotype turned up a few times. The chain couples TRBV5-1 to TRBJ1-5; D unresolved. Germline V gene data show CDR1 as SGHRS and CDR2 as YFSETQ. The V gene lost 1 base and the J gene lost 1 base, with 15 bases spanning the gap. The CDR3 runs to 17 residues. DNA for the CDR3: TGCGCCAGCAGCTTGAGGCCGACGGGAGTCAGCAATCAGCCCCAGCATTTT. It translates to CASSLRPTGVSNQPQHF.

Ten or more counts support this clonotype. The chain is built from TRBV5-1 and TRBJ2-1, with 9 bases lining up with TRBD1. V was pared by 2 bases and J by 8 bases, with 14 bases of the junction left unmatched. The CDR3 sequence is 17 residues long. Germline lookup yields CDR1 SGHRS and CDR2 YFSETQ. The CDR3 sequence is CASSLGPQGAIVHEQFF. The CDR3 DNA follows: TGCGCCAGCAGCTTAGGACCACAGGGGGCAATTGTCCATGAGCAGTTCTTC.

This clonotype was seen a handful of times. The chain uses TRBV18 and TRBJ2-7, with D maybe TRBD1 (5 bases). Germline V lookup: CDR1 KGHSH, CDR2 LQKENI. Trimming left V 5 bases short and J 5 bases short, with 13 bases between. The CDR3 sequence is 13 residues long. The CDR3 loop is CASSSGYQNEQYV. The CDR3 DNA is TGTGCCAGCTCATCAGGGTACCAGAACGAGCAGTACGTC.

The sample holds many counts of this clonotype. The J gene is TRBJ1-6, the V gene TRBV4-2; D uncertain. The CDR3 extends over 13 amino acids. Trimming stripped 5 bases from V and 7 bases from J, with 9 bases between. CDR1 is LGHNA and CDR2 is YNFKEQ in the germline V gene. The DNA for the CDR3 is TGTGCCAGCAGCATGGGGTTCAATTCACCCCTCCACTTT. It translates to CASSMGFNSPLHF.

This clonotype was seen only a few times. The CDR3 reads CSVESGVNTEAFF. The CDR3 nucleotides read TGCAGCGTTGAATCAGGGGTTAACACTGAAGCTTTCTTT. The chain has TRBV29-1 and TRBJ1-1, with a possible D match to TRBD1 (6 bases). The V gene's germline CDR1 is SQVTM and CDR2 ANQGSEA. This CDR3 spans 13 amino acids. V lost 2 bases and J 2 bases, leaving 9 bases between the germline ends. The full variable domain, its missing parts supplied by reference TRBV29-1 and TRBJ1-1, is SAVISQKPSRDICQRGTSLTIQCQVDSQVTMMFWYRQQPGQSLTLIATANQGSEATYESGFVIDKFPISRPNLTFSTLTVSNMSPEDSSIYLCSVESGVNTEAFFGQGTRLTVV.

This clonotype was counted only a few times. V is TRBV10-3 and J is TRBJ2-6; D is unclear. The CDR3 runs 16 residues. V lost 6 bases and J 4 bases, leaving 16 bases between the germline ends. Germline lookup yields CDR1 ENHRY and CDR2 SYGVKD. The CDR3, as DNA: TGTGCCATCAGGACCCAGGTTGTTGGAGGGGCCAACGTCCTGACTTTC. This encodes CAIRTQVVGGANVLTF.

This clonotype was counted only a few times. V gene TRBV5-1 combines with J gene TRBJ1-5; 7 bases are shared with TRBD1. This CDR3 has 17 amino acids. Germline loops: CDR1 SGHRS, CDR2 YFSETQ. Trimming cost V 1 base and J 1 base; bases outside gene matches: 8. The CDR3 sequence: CASSLFPRGGSNQPQHF. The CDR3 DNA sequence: TGCGCCAGCAGCTTGTTCCCCAGGGGGGGGAGCAATCAGCCCCAGCATTTT. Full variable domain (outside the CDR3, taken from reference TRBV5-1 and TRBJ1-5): KAGVTQTPRYLIKTRGQQVTLSCSPISGHRSVSWYQQTPGQGLQFLFEYFSETQRNKGNFPGRFSGRQFSNSRSEMNVSTLELGDSALYLCASSLFPRGGSNQPQHFGDGTRLSIL.

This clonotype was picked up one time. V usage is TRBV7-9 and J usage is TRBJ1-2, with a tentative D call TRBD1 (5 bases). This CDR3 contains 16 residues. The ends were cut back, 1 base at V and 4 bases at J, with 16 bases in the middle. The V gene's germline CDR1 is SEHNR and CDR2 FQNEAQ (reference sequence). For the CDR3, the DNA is TGTGCCAGCAGCTTAGGCTCATTGGGGCAGAGCTATGGCTACACCTTC. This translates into CASSLGSLGQSYGYTF.